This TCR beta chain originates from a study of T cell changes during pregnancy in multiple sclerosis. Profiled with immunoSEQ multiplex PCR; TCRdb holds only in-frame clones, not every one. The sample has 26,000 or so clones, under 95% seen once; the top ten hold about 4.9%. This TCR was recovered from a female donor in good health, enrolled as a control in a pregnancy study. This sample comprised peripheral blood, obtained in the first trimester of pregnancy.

Written as DNA, the CDR3 is TGTGCCAGCAGTTCCACTAGCGATGAGCAGTTCTTC. Its translation: CASSSTSDEQFF. The V gene is TRBV6-6, the J gene TRBJ2-1; TRBD2 agrees at 7 bases. The germline CDR1 and CDR2 sequences are MNHNY and SVGAGI (reference sequence). The CDR3 is 12 amino acids. V gave up 4 bases and J gave up 8 bases; unmatched junction bases: 2.